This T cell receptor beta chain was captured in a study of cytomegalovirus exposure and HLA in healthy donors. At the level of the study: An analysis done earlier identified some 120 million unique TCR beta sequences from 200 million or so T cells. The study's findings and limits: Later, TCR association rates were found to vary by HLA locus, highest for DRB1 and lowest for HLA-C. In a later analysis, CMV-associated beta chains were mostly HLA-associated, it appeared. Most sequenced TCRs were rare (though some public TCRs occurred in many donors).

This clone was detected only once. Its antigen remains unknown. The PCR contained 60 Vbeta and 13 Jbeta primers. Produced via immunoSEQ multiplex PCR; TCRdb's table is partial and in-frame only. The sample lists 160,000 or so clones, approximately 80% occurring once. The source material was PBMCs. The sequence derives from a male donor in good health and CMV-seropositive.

The CDR3 DNA is TGTGCCAGCAGCCCCCGACGCCGGGCGGGGGGGTACAATGAGCAGTTCTTC. This translates into CASSPRRRAGGYNEQFF. The V call is TRBV7-9, the J call TRBJ2-1; 9 bases are shared with TRBD2. The CDR3 spans 17 residues. V gave up 5 bases and J gave up 4 bases; unmatched junction bases: 12. The germline V gene encodes CDR1 SEHNR and CDR2 FQNEAQ (reference sequence).